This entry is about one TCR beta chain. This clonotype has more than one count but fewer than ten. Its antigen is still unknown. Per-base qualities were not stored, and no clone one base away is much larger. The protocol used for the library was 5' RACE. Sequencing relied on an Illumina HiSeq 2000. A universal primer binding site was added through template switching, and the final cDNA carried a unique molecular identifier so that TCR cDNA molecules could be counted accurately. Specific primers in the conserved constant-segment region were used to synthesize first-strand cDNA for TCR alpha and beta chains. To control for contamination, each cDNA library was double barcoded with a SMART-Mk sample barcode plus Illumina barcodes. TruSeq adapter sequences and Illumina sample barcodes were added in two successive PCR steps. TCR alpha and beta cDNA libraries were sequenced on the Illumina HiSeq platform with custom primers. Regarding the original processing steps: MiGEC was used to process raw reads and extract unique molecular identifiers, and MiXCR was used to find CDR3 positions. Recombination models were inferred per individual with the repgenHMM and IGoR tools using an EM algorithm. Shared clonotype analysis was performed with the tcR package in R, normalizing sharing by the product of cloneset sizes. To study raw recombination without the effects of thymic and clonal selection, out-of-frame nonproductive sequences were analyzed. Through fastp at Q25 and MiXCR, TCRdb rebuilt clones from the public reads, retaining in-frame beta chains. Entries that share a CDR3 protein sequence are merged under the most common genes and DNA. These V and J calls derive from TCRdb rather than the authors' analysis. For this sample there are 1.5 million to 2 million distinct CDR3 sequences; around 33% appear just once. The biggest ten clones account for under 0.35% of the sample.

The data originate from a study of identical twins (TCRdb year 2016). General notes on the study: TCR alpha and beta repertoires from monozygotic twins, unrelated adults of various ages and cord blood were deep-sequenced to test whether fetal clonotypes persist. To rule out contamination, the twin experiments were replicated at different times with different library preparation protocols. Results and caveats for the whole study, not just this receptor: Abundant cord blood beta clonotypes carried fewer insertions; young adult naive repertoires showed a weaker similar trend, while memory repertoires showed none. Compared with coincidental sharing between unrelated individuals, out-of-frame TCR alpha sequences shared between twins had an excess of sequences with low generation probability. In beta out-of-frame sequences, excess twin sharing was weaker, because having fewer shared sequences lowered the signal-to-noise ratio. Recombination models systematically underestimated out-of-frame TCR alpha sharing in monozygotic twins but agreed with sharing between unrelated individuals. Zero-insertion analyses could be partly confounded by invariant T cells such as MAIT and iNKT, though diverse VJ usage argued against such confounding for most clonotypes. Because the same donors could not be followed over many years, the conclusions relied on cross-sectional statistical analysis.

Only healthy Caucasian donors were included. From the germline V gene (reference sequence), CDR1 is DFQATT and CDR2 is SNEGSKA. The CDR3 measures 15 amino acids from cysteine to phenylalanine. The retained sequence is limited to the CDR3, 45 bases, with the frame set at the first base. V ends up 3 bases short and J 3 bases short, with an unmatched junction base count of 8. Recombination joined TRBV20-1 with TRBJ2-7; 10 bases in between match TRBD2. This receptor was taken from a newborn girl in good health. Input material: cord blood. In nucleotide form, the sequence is TGCAGTGCTAGGGGCGGTAGCGGGGGGAGCTACGAGCAGTACTTC. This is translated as CSARGGSGGSYEQYF.